The 9 T cell receptor beta chains below all came from one sample that was sequenced in a study of cytomegalovirus exposure and HLA in healthy donors (dated by TCRdb to about 2017). Library construction relied on the immunoSEQ multiplex PCR assay. TCRdb took over this immuneACCESS table, retaining in-frame rearrangements with V and J assigned. Such tables are incomplete; in checked studies, under half of the missing clones stem from an unresolved V gene, and the remainder is unexplained. For this sample the table gives some 220,000 clones, of which about 90% were detected only once. Of the sample, 1.1% falls within the top ten clones. The sample taken for sequencing was PBMCs. These receptors all come from a woman aged 18-29 years in good health and CMV-seronegative.

The CDR3 loop reads CASSQVQGSGNQPQHF. Here the CDR3 DNA reads TGCGCCAGCAGCCAGGTACAGGGGTCGGGCAATCAGCCCCAGCATTTT. The chain employs TRBV4-1 and TRBJ1-5; TRBD1 matches at 7 bases. V lost 3 bases, J lost 2 bases, and 7 bases stayed unmatched. This CDR3 region has 16 residues. The V gene's germline CDR1 is MGHRA and CDR2 YSYEKL.

The genes are TRBV4-1 and TRBJ1-1; TRBD1 is a possible D gene (5 bases). Germline V gene data show CDR1 as MGHRA and CDR2 as YSYEKL. This CDR3 is built from 16 residues. V was clipped by 4 bases and J by 2 bases, with 17 bases between them. The CDR3 sequence is CASSLSPGEGNTEAFF. The CDR3 DNA sequence: TGCGCCAGCAGCCTCTCACCGGGGGAGGGAAACACTGAAGCTTTCTTT.

V is TRBV27 and J is TRBJ2-5, with D possibly being TRBD1 (6 bases). The CDR3 is 12 amino acids. Trimming stripped 5 bases from V and 10 bases from J, with 14 bases between. The germline CDR1 and CDR2 sequences are MNHEY and SMNVEV (reference sequence). The chain's CDR3 is CASSLGQLHQYF. CDR3 nucleotides: TGTGCCAGCAGTCTCGGACAGCTCCACCAGTACTTC.

The chain recombines TRBV30 with TRBJ2-1, with D tentatively TRBD2 (6 bases). The CDR3 is 13 amino acids. V was trimmed by 2 bases and J by 9 bases, leaving 14 bases between them. Germline V gene lookup returns CDR1 GTSNPN and CDR2 SVGIG (reference sequence). The CDR3 nucleotides read TGTGCCTGGAGTCTAACTGGGACTTCTGAGCAGTTCTTC. Protein product: CAWSLTGTSEQFF.

The chain couples TRBV21-1 to TRBJ2-5; no check of the table's D call, TRBD1, against the DNA was made. TRBV21-1 is a pseudogene. There are 17 residues in the CDR3. CDR3 sequence reads: CASIGTGRFVYQETQYF. For the CDR3, the DNA is TGTGCCAGCATCGGGACAGGTCGATTCGTGTACCAAGAGACCCAGTACTTC.

The chain has TRBV5-1 and TRBJ2-1; 12 bases map to TRBD2. The germline CDR1 and CDR2 sequences are SGHRS and YFSETQ. CDR3 length: 16 amino acids. V gave up 1 base and J gave up 4 bases; unmatched junction bases: 3. The CDR3 coding sequence is TGCGCCAGCAGCTTGTGGACTAGCGGGACATACAATGAGCAGTTCTTC. This gives the protein CASSLWTSGTYNEQFF.

The chain combines TRBV7-9 with TRBJ2-1; 11 positions match TRBD2. The CDR3 has 17 residues. J lost 12 bases, V lost 4 bases, and 17 bases had no gene match. Germline CDR1 reads SEHNR; CDR2 reads FQNEAQ (reference sequence). The CDR3 region is CASSSSFSGRALRVQFF. In DNA form, the CDR3 reads TGTGCCAGCAGCTCATCCTTTAGCGGGAGGGCCCTCCGTGTGCAGTTCTTC.

The V call is TRBV10-1, the J call TRBJ2-6, with 7 bases matching TRBD1. CDR3 size: 17 residues. The V gene's germline CDR1 is WNHNN and CDR2 SYGVQD (reference sequence). Germline trimming cut 3 bases from V and 4 bases from J; bases unmatched to any gene: 9. Here the CDR3 DNA reads TGCGCCAGCAGTGAAGGGGGCTTGGCTCCGGGGGCCAACGTCCTGACTTTC. As protein: CASSEGGLAPGANVLTF.

The chain links TRBV6-1 to TRBJ1-3; tentatively, D is TRBD1 (6 bases). Trimming cost V 1 base and J 2 bases, with 6 bases left between them. The germline V gene encodes CDR1 MNHNS and CDR2 SASEGT. The CDR3 totals 14 residues. In nucleotides, the CDR3 is TGTGCCAGCAGTGAAGGGGGGCCTGGAAACACCATATATTTT. Its protein is CASSEGGPGNTIYF.